One and the same sample provided the 30 T cell receptor beta chains below, sequenced in a study of T cells after posttransplantation cyclophosphamide. The protocol was immunoSEQ multiplex PCR, while the TCRdb copy is restricted to in-frame clones and leaves out a portion. The data contain some 21,000 clones, around 85% of them singletons. Controls had myeloablative marrow grafts with methotrexate and calcineurin inhibitor, sampled at 1 year. The sequences come from PBMCs, collected around 350 days after allogeneic stem cell transplant with calcineurin inhibitor and methotrexate. These receptors were taken from a female patient aged 30 to 40 who received an allogeneic stem cell transplant from an unrelated donor, was CMV-positive, and had acute and chronic GVHD. T cells may partly derive from the graft donor.

A word on this clone: One end of the junction fails to match germline, which may point to a read error. J is TRBJ2-1 and V is TRBV7-3; the D is unclear. The CDR3 consists of 12 residues. CDR1 is SGHTA, CDR2 FQGTGA, per germline. The CDR3 bases are TGTGCCAGCAGCTTACCCTATAATGAGCAGTTCTTC. This translates into CASSLPYNEQFF.

The J gene is TRBJ2-5, the V gene TRBV19; a possible D gene is TRBD1 (6 bases). Germline V gives CDR1 LNHDA, CDR2 SQIVND (reference sequence). CDR3 length: 13 amino acids. V was shortened by 6 bases and J by 4 bases, with 12 bases between the two germline ends. The chain's CDR3 is CASRHRESETQYF. The CDR3 DNA is TGTGCCAGTAGACACAGGGAATCAGAGACCCAGTACTTC.

The chain carries TRBV6-5 and TRBJ1-2, with D hard to call. The CDR3 runs 14 residues. The germline V and J ends were trimmed by 2 bases and 4 bases, with 11 bases remaining between them. CDR1 is MNHEY and CDR2 is SVGAGI in the germline V gene. This chain's CDR3 is CASSYDRGSYGYTF. The CDR3, as DNA: TGTGCCAGCAGTTACGACCGAGGGTCCTATGGCTACACCTTC.

This rearrangement joins TRBV30 to TRBJ1-3; D is uncertain. This CDR3 comprises 12 residues. Trimming removed 0 bases at V and 8 bases at J, with 8 bases between. Germline loops: CDR1 GTSNPN, CDR2 SVGIG (reference sequence). CDR3 in DNA: TGTGCCTGGAGTGTACTCCTGGACACCATATATTTT. Amino acid sequence: CAWSVLLDTIYF.

This clone was picked up a small number of times. The rearrangement joins TRBV27 to TRBJ2-1; 7 positions agree with TRBD1. The CDR3 totals 13 residues. The trim removed 6 bases at V and 9 bases at J, leaving 8 bases unmatched. CDR1 and CDR2 (germline): MNHEY, SMNVEV (reference sequence). This CDR3 is CASRPDRAGEQFF. CDR3 nucleotides: TGTGCCAGCAGACCAGACAGGGCTGGTGAGCAGTTCTTC.

The count of this clone is one. The chain combines TRBV7-3 with TRBJ1-1; D unclear. Germline V gives CDR1 SGHTA, CDR2 FQGTGA. The CDR3 runs 12 residues. Trimming pared 5 bases from V and 4 bases from J, leaving 8 bases between. The CDR3 sequence is CASSVPGTEAFF. The CDR3 DNA is TGTGCCAGCAGCGTTCCAGGCACTGAAGCTTTCTTT.

The chain couples TRBV27 to TRBJ2-5; 8 bases match TRBD2. Germline CDR1 is MNHEY and CDR2 is SMNVEV (reference sequence). This CDR3 has 15 residues. The V segment lost 8 bases and the J segment 1 base; nucleotides outside the gene matches: 9. CDR3 loop: CASGVKAGGQETQYF. The DNA of the CDR3 is TGTGCCAGCGGGGTTAAGGCGGGGGGCCAAGAGACCCAGTACTTC.

The chain has TRBV19 and TRBJ2-7; no clear D. The CDR3 has 12 amino acids. Germline-derived CDR1 and CDR2 are LNHDA and SQIVND (reference sequence). Trimming stripped 6 bases from V and 1 base from J, with 7 bases between. CDR3 sequence reads: CASRSLSYEQYF. The CDR3 bases are TGTGCCAGTAGGTCTCTGTCCTACGAGCAGTACTTC.

This clone came up once. The J gene is TRBJ2-3, the V gene TRBV19; TRBD1 matches at 8 bases. V lost 5 bases and J lost 3; bases outside the gene matches: 10. The CDR3 is made up of 16 amino acids. CDR1 and CDR2 (germline): LNHDA, SQIVND (reference sequence). CDR3 in DNA: TGTGCCAGTAGTCCCCCCCGACAGGGGCAGACAGATACGCAGTATTTT. Protein: CASSPPRQGQTDTQYF.

V and J are TRBV28 and TRBJ2-2; 16 bases match TRBD2. Germline V gene sequence: CDR1 MDHEN, CDR2 SYDVKM. The CDR3 runs to 17 residues. V shed 5 bases and J 9 bases; nucleotides not matched to a gene: 9. The CDR3 loop is CASSPGTSGRAVRELFF. The CDR3 nucleotides are TGTGCCAGCAGTCCGGGGACTAGCGGGAGGGCCGTTCGGGAGCTGTTTTTT.

The V and J genes are TRBV7-9 and TRBJ1-4, with D unresolved. CDR1 is SEHNR and CDR2 is FQNEAQ in the germline V gene (reference sequence). V lost 2 bases and J 8 bases, leaving 9 bases between the germline ends. The CDR3 extends over 13 amino acids. As DNA, the CDR3 is TGTGCCAGCAGCTTATCGGGAAACGAAAAACTGTTTTTT. Protein: CASSLSGNEKLFF. The full variable domain, rest sourced from reference TRBV7-9 and TRBJ1-4, is DTGVSQNPRHKITKRGQNVTFRCDPISEHNRLYWYRQTLGQGPEFLTYFQNEAQLEKSRLLSDRFSAERPKGSFSTLEIQRTEQGDSAMYLCASSLSGNEKLFFGSGTQLSVL.

The J gene is TRBJ1-1, the V gene TRBV7-2; no clear D gene. Per the germline V gene, CDR1 is SGHTA and CDR2 is FQGNSA. V lost 1 base and J lost 3, with 9 bases in between. This CDR3 has 14 residues. The CDR3 nucleotides are TGTGCCAGCAGCTTAGGTCCAGGCGACACTGAAGCTTTCTTT. Protein: CASSLGPGDTEAFF.

The chain recombines TRBV2 with TRBJ1-2; TRBD1 agrees at 7 bases. The ends lost 8 bases at V and 4 bases at J; junction bases unmatched: 19. In germline, CDR1 is SNHLY, CDR2 FYNNEI. This CDR3 spans 17 amino acids. The CDR3 nucleotides are TGTGCCAGCGGAAGACTCACACAGGGGCCGCCCCTCTATGGCTACACCTTC. The encoded protein is CASGRLTQGPPLYGYTF.

The chain carries TRBV27 and TRBJ2-2; 7 bases match TRBD2. Germline CDR1 reads MNHEY; CDR2 reads SMNVEV (reference sequence). The junction had 1 base not matched to a gene; V was cut back by 2 bases and J by 4 bases. The CDR3 is 14 residues long. In DNA form, the CDR3 reads TGTGCCAGCAGTTTAGCGGGAGTCACCGGGGAGCTGTTTTTT. This encodes CASSLAGVTGELFF.

This chain uses TRBV7-9 with TRBJ2-3, with 7 bases aligning to TRBD2. Germline CDR1 reads SEHNR; CDR2 reads FQNEAQ (reference sequence). J was trimmed by 2 bases and V by 2 bases; bases with no gene match: 4. This CDR3 has 15 amino acids. The CDR3 sequence is CASSLLSGTTDTQYF. The CDR3 DNA reads as TGTGCCAGCAGCTTATTAAGCGGGACCACAGATACGCAGTATTTT.

The chain carries TRBV6-5 and TRBJ2-3; 8 bases fit TRBD1. The CDR3 contains 16 residues. V was pared by 4 bases and J by 1 base, with 7 bases of the junction left unmatched. Germline V gene sequence: CDR1 MNHEY, CDR2 SVGAGI. Written as DNA, the CDR3 is TGTGCCAGCAGTTCCGACAGGGGTATGGGCACAGATACGCAGTATTTT. It yields the protein CASSSDRGMGTDTQYF.

Details on this clone: The junction differs from germline at one of its ends, possibly a read error. The chain carries TRBV7-7 and TRBJ2-7, with D possibly matching TRBD2 (6 bases). This CDR3 contains 13 residues. Germline V gene data show CDR1 as SSHAT and CDR2 as FNYEAQ (reference sequence). The CDR3 DNA follows: TGTGCTAGCAGCCGCGGGATCTCCTACGAGCAGTACTTC. Its protein product is CASSRGISYEQYF.

V is TRBV30 and J is TRBJ1-1; D is possibly TRBD1 (6 bases). Trimming cost V 0 bases and J 8 bases, with 13 bases left between them. Germline CDR1 reads GTSNPN; CDR2 reads SVGIG (reference sequence). This CDR3 is 13 amino acids long. The DNA of the CDR3 is TGTGCCTGGAGTGTACTCAGGGGCGCAGAAGCTTTCTTT. Its protein is CAWSVLRGAEAFF.

The chain is built from TRBV30 and TRBJ1-5, with D hard to call. CDR3 length equals 14 residues. Germline V lookup: CDR1 GTSNPN, CDR2 SVGIG (reference sequence). V lost 0 bases, J lost 5 bases, and 11 bases lay in between. The CDR3 sequence: CAWSVGGFYQPQHF. CDR3 nucleotides: TGTGCCTGGAGTGTTGGAGGGTTCTATCAGCCCCAGCATTTT.

The rearrangement links TRBV7-2 to TRBJ1-5; TRBD1 aligns across 11 bases. Germline V gene sequence: CDR1 SGHTA, CDR2 FQGNSA. Trimming cost V 3 bases and J 3 bases; bases outside gene matches: 10. This CDR3 is built from 18 residues. The CDR3 region is CASSFYWTGGAPNQPQHF. The CDR3 nucleotides are TGTGCCAGCAGCTTCTACTGGACAGGGGGCGCCCCCAATCAGCCCCAGCATTTT. The variable domain in full, with the rest retrieved from reference TRBV7-2 and TRBJ1-5, is GAGVSQSPSNKVTEKGKDVELRCDPISGHTALYWYRQSLGQGLEFLIYFQGNSAPDKSGLPSDRFSAERTGGSVSTLTIQRTQQEDSAVYLCASSFYWTGGAPNQPQHFGDGTRLSIL.

V is TRBV6-5 and J is TRBJ2-7, with D possibly being TRBD2 (6 bases). The germline V and J ends were trimmed by 0 bases and 0 bases, with 12 bases remaining between them. CDR1 and CDR2 from the germline V gene are MNHEY and SVGAGI. The CDR3 is 16 residues long. The CDR3 protein is CASSYSGLQSSYEQYF. The CDR3 coding sequence is TGTGCCAGCAGTTACTCGGGACTCCAAAGCTCCTACGAGCAGTACTTC.

The chain employs TRBV27 and TRBJ2-3, with TRBD2 identical over 8 bases. The CDR3 is 17 residues long. The germline V gene encodes CDR1 MNHEY and CDR2 SMNVEV (reference sequence). After removal of 5 bases from V and 2 bases from J, the junction contained 12 bases not matched to a gene. CDR3 loop: CASSPRLSGRFTDTQYF. The CDR3 DNA follows: TGTGCCAGCAGTCCAAGACTGAGCGGGAGATTCACAGATACGCAGTATTTT.

The genes are TRBV28 and TRBJ1-2, with 9 bases aligning to TRBD1. The V gene's germline CDR1 is MDHEN and CDR2 SYDVKM. The CDR3 sequence is 13 residues long. J was trimmed by 7 bases and V by 4 bases; bases with no gene match: 4. The CDR3: CASSYRGQGGYTF. The CDR3 region has the DNA TGTGCCAGCAGTTACAGGGGGCAAGGTGGCTACACCTTC.

The J gene is TRBJ2-7, the V gene TRBV29-1, with D maybe TRBD1 (8 bases). V was cut by 6 bases and J by 3 bases, with 18 bases left in between. This CDR3 is 14 amino acids long. The V gene's germline CDR1 is SQVTM and CDR2 ANQGSEA. The CDR3 DNA reads TGCAGCGTACTCCACAGGGGGGGCCACTACGAGCAGTACTTC. This translates into CSVLHRGGHYEQYF.

The J gene is TRBJ1-1, the V gene TRBV5-1, with 10 bases aligning to TRBD1. Losses at the gene ends were 1 base for V and 0 bases for J; bases not matched to a gene: 9. Germline V gene data show CDR1 as SGHRS and CDR2 as YFSETQ. This CDR3 comprises 18 residues. CDR3 protein: CASSLIPGQGTLNTEAFF. CDR3 coding DNA: TGCGCCAGCAGCTTGATACCGGGACAGGGGACCTTGAACACTGAAGCTTTCTTT.

The CDR3 reads CASSVVGASTDTQYF. Here the CDR3 DNA reads TGTGCCAGCAGCGTAGTAGGGGCCAGCACAGATACGCAGTATTTT. The V gene is TRBV9, the J gene TRBJ2-3, with a possible D match to TRBD1 (5 bases). The CDR3 covers 15 residues. The V gene lost 0 bases and the J gene lost 0 bases, with 8 bases spanning the gap. Germline CDR1 reads SGDLS; CDR2 reads YYNGEE.

The V gene is TRBV5-4, the J gene TRBJ2-5, with 7 bases lining up with TRBD2. The germline gives CDR1 SGHNT, CDR2 YYREEE (reference sequence). The junction had 11 bases not matched to a gene; V was cut back by 5 bases and J by 4 bases. CDR3 size: 15 residues. CDR3 amino acids: CASRVSGGLAETQYF. The CDR3 DNA sequence: TGTGCCAGCAGGGTGTCGGGGGGTTTAGCAGAGACCCAGTACTTC.

V is TRBV29-1 and J is TRBJ1-2; D gene ambiguous. This CDR3 spans 13 amino acids. Trimming pared 4 bases from V and 4 bases from J, leaving 13 bases between. CDR1 SQVTM and CDR2 ANQGSEA come from the germline V gene. CDR3 in DNA: TGCAGCGTTGGGGCTGGCTTGGGCTATGGCTACACCTTC. Encoded protein: CSVGAGLGYGYTF. The full variable domain, completed using reference TRBV29-1 and TRBJ1-2, is SAVISQKPSRDICQRGTSLTIQCQVDSQVTMMFWYRQQPGQSLTLIATANQGSEATYESGFVIDKFPISRPNLTFSTLTVSNMSPEDSSIYLCSVGAGLGYGYTFGSGTRLTVV.

The genes are TRBV7-9 and TRBJ2-3; TRBD2 aligns across 12 bases. Germline V CDR1 and CDR2: SEHNR, FQNEAQ (reference sequence). Trimming removed 6 bases from V and 7 bases from J; junction bases left unmatched: 8. The CDR3 is 15 amino acids. This chain's CDR3 is CASRPSGGDGHTQYF. The CDR3 coding sequence is TGTGCCAGCAGACCTAGCGGGGGGGATGGACATACGCAGTATTTT.

The chain couples TRBV18 to TRBJ1-1; TRBD1 agrees at 7 bases. In germline, CDR1 is KGHSH, CDR2 LQKENI. The CDR3 is made up of 14 amino acids. J gave up 0 bases and V 4 bases, and 2 bases lay outside the gene matches. The CDR3 nucleotides read TGTGCCAGCTCACGGGACAGCATGAACACTGAAGCTTTCTTT. It is translated as CASSRDSMNTEAFF. Full variable domain (rest looked up from reference TRBV18 and TRBJ1-1): NAGVMQNPRHLVRRRGQEARLRCSPMKGHSHVYWYRQLPEEGLKFMVYLQKENIIDESGMPKERFSAEFPKEGPSILRIQQVVRGDSAAYFCASSRDSMNTEAFFGQGTRLTVV.